The present TCR beta chain was sequenced within a study of blood T cells in healthy people across ages. This CDR3 contains 14 residues. Trimming shortened V by 5 bases and J by 8 bases, and 17 bases separated the two germline ends. Germline lookup yields CDR1 SGHRS and CDR2 YFSETQ. Alongside a J-beta primer mix, a sample-barcoded 5' primer served in a second PCR lasting about 6 to 12 cycles. TCRdb independently ran MiXCR on the 5' RACE reads; one entry per CDR3 protein. The sample shows 650,000 or so distinct CDR3 sequences, under 65% of them seen only once. Sequencing was performed on blood. The sequence was collected from an elderly woman in good health. This sequence joins TRBV5-1 and TRBJ2-1; D gene ambiguous. CDR3 amino acids: CASRSNLNTDEQFF. Written as DNA, the CDR3 is TGCGCCAGCAGATCGAACCTGAATACCGATGAGCAGTTCTTC.